These T cell receptor beta chains were read from a single sample in a study of blood T cell repertoires in COVID-19. Measured with immunoSEQ multiplex PCR; TCRdb has only the in-frame clones, and not every one. The sample lists about 190,000 clones, 80% occurring once. What was sequenced was peripheral blood. The source of these receptors is a man aged 60-69 years with acute or convalescent COVID-19. Both conserved end residues are part of each CDR3. A D gene is named only where the DNA matches it firmly. Clone size is shown for a subset of rows, as once, few, many or a class of expanded clone.

clone_size | d_call | j_call | v_call | cdr3_nt | cdr3_aa
NA | TRBD2 | TRBJ2-1 | TRBV9 | TGTGCCAGCAGCGCTCCGGGACTAGCGCTGGAGCAGTTCTTC | CASSAPGLALEQFF
NA | NA | TRBJ1-4 | TRBV20-1 | TGCAGTGCTAGTAGATTCAGGGGCGAGGGGTCTAATGAAAAACTGTTTTTT | CSASRFRGEGSNEKLFF
few | TRBD1 | TRBJ1-1 | TRBV10-3 | TGTGCCATCAGTGAGTCCGGGACAGGGAAAGCTTTCTTT | CAISESGTGKAFF
NA | NA | TRBJ1-5 | TRBV7-9 | TGTGCCAGCAGCTTAGCCAGGGATGGCAATCAGCCCCAGCATTTT | CASSLARDGNQPQHF
NA | TRBD1 | TRBJ2-3 | TRBV24-1 | TGTGCCACCAGTGATTGGGGACAGGGGGCGTCAGATACGCAGTATTTT | CATSDWGQGASDTQYF
NA | TRBD2 | TRBJ2-1 | TRBV6-4 | TGTGCCAGCAGTGACTCCCGGAGGGAGCGGGGGTTCTACAATGAGCAGTTCTTC | CASSDSRRERGFYNEQFF
NA | TRBD1 | TRBJ2-3 | TRBV5-4 | TGTGCCAGCAGCTCGACAGGGAGCACAGATACGCAGTATTTT | CASSSTGSTDTQYF
NA | NA | TRBJ2-1 | TRBV15 | TGTGCCACCAGCAGAGATACAGGGCGCAATGAGCAGTTCTTC | CATSRDTGRNEQFF
NA | TRBD1 | TRBJ1-4 | TRBV28 | TGTGCCAGCAGTTTAGGGTCAGGGGGCCAGGAAAAACTGTTTTTT | CASSLGSGGQEKLFF
NA | NA | TRBJ1-2 | TRBV6-5 | TGTGCCAGCAGTTACTCCCAGCAACAGAACTATGGCTACACCTTC | CASSYSQQQNYGYTF
NA | NA | TRBJ2-7 | TRBV11-2 | TGTGCCAGCAGCCTAGTAGGGGCCAGATCCTACGAGCAGTACTTC | CASSLVGARSYEQYF
NA | TRBD1 | TRBJ1-6 | TRBV9 | TGTGCCAGCAGCGGCGGACAGGGCTATAATTCACCCCTCCACTTT | CASSGGQGYNSPLHF
NA | TRBD2 | TRBJ2-1 | TRBV6-5 | TGTGCCAGCACCCCCGGGGGGGGAAACAATGAGCAGTTCTTC | CASTPGGGNNEQFF
NA | NA | TRBJ1-4 | TRBV5-1 | TGCGCCAGCAGCTTCTCGGGTAATGAAAAACTGTTTTTT | CASSFSGNEKLFF
NA | TRBD2 | TRBJ2-1 | TRBV10-1 | TGCGCCAGCAGTACCCCAATAGCGGGAGGGCACAATGAGCAGTTCTTC | CASSTPIAGGHNEQFF
NA | TRBD2 | TRBJ2-3 | TRBV4-1 | TGCGCCAGCAGCGTAACGCCGGGACTAGCGGGATGGGATACGCAGTATTTT | CASSVTPGLAGWDTQYF
NA | TRBD2 | TRBJ2-3 | TRBV27 | TGTGCCAGCAGTGTAGCGGGGCCCACAGATACGCAGTATTTT | CASSVAGPTDTQYF
NA | NA | TRBJ1-3 | TRBV5-4 | TGTGCCAGCAGCTTGGACAGGGTGAACGGAAACACCATATATTTT | CASSLDRVNGNTIYF
NA | NA | TRBJ1-5 | TRBV27 | TGTGCCAGCAGTTTATCGTTCGGGGTCAATCAGCCCCAGCATTTT | CASSLSFGVNQPQHF
NA | NA | TRBJ1-1 | TRBV7-9 | TGTGCCAGCAGCTCGACCAGACAGATGAACACTGAAGCTTTCTTT | CASSSTRQMNTEAFF
NA | TRBD1 | TRBJ2-7 | TRBV18 | TGTGCCAGCTCACCCGACAGGGTCTCCGAGCAGTACTTC | CASSPDRVSEQYF
NA | NA | TRBJ1-1 | TRBV3-1/TRBV3-2 | TGTGCCAGCAGCCATAGGCGGACTGAAGCTTTCTTT | CASSHRRTEAFF